These 2 T cell receptor beta chains were sequenced from one sample in a study of T cell changes during pregnancy in multiple sclerosis. The repertoire was sequenced with immunoSEQ multiplex PCR; TCRdb's copy has only in-frame clones and lacks some. The sample lists 85,000 to 120,000 clones; 80% to 95% were seen once. Sequences were derived from peripheral blood, sampled after pregnancy. Receptors originate from a female donor with multiple sclerosis, enrolled in a pregnancy study.

The V and J genes are TRBV27 and TRBJ1-2, with D possibly TRBD1 on 5 matching bases. Trimming left V 3 bases short and J 2 bases short, with 10 bases between. Per germline, CDR1 MNHEY and CDR2 SMNVEV (reference sequence). The length of the CDR3 is 14 residues. CDR3 protein: CASSLQGGNYGYTF. In nucleotides, the CDR3 is TGTGCCAGCAGTTTGCAGGGTGGGAACTATGGCTACACCTTC.

This rearrangement joins TRBV5-6 to TRBJ1-2; 7 positions agree with TRBD1. The V and J ends lost 3 bases and 6 bases, in that order; junction bases with no gene match: 5. CDR1 and CDR2 from the germline V gene are SGHDT and YYEEEE. This CDR3 spans 13 amino acids. CDR3 nucleotides: TGTGCCAGCAGCTCAGGGGACAGTCATGGCTACACCTTC. Translated, it gives CASSSGDSHGYTF.